The 7 T cell receptor beta chains below were found in one sample sequenced in a study of post-analysis software for immune sequencing data. Study-level findings and limits: Five or six TRBV segments, TRBV5-6, TRBV5-1 and TRBV20-1 among them, were found more frequent in patients than controls.

These TCRs are of unknown antigen specificity. Presence of unique molecular identifiers characterized the TCR beta cDNA libraries. TCRdb fed the PCR reads into MiXCR, producing one record per CDR3 protein. The profile covers roughly 400,000 distinct CDR3 sequences, with about 39% appearing a single time and about 7.6% taken by the ten largest. The source material was blood. The receptors derive from a girl aged 2 to 10 with multiple sclerosis.

This clonotype was observed a handful of times. This sequence joins TRBV9 and TRBJ2-7, with a tentative D call TRBD2 (6 bases). CDR1 and CDR2 (germline): SGDLS, YYNGEE. This CDR3 contains 13 residues. Trimming removed 4 bases at V and 5 bases at J, with 13 bases between. The DNA for the CDR3 is TGTGCCAGCAGCCTGAGGACGGGAGACGAGCAGTACTTC. Protein sequence: CASSLRTGDEQYF.

The rearrangement uses TRBV6-1 and TRBJ2-1; D gene uncertain. Germline lookup yields CDR1 MNHNS and CDR2 SASEGT. V was trimmed by 0 bases and J by 5 bases, leaving 5 bases between them. CDR3 length equals 13 residues. The CDR3 nucleotides read TGTGCCAGCAGTGAAGCTAAGGACAATGAGCAGTTCTTC. Encoded protein: CASSEAKDNEQFF.

V gene TRBV29-1 combines with J gene TRBJ2-1, with D unclear. CDR3 length: 13 amino acids. V lost 5 bases and J lost 0, with 8 bases in between. Germline V gene sequence: CDR1 SQVTM, CDR2 ANQGSEA. The CDR3 region is CSVFVPSYNEQFF. The DNA of the CDR3 is TGCAGCGTTTTCGTCCCCTCCTACAATGAGCAGTTCTTC.

This clonotype was observed a few times. The V gene is TRBV7-9, the J gene TRBJ2-1, with 13 bases lining up with TRBD2. This CDR3 has 15 amino acids. CDR1 SEHNR and CDR2 FQNEAQ come from the germline V gene (reference sequence). V lost 0 bases, J lost 7 bases, and 0 bases stayed unmatched. The CDR3 nucleotides are TGTGCCAGCAGCTTAGCGGGACTAGCGGGGAATGAGCAGTTCTTC. It specifies CASSLAGLAGNEQFF. Full variable domain (outside the CDR3, taken from reference TRBV7-9 and TRBJ2-1): DTGVSQNPRHKITKRGQNVTFRCDPISEHNRLYWYRQTLGQGPEFLTYFQNEAQLEKSRLLSDRFSAERPKGSFSTLEIQRTEQGDSAMYLCASSLAGLAGNEQFFGPGTRLTVL.

V gene TRBV12-3 or TRBV12-4 combines with J gene TRBJ1-6; TRBD1 agrees at 7 bases. The CDR3 contains 15 residues. The V and J ends lost 8 bases and 7 bases, in that order; junction bases with no gene match: 11. In DNA form, the CDR3 reads TGTGCCAGCGGTCTGCGACAGGGTGGGAATTCACCCCTCCACTTT. Its protein product is CASGLRQGGNSPLHF.

This clonotype was seen a handful of times. The V call is TRBV12-3 or TRBV12-4, the J call TRBJ1-6; D gene unclear. V was pared by 1 base and J by 11 bases, with 3 bases between. This CDR3 spans 11 amino acids. CDR3 bases: TGTGCCAGCAGTTTAGGGACACCCCTCCACTTT. This gives the protein CASSLGTPLHF.

The V and J genes are TRBV10-3 and TRBJ2-1; D is uncertain. Germline assignment: CDR1 ENHRY and CDR2 SYGVKD. This CDR3 has 14 residues. V dropped 7 bases and J dropped 0 bases, with 10 bases sitting between them. This CDR3 is CAIKGPNSYNEQFF. Written as DNA, the CDR3 is TGTGCCATCAAGGGCCCTAACTCCTACAATGAGCAGTTCTTC.